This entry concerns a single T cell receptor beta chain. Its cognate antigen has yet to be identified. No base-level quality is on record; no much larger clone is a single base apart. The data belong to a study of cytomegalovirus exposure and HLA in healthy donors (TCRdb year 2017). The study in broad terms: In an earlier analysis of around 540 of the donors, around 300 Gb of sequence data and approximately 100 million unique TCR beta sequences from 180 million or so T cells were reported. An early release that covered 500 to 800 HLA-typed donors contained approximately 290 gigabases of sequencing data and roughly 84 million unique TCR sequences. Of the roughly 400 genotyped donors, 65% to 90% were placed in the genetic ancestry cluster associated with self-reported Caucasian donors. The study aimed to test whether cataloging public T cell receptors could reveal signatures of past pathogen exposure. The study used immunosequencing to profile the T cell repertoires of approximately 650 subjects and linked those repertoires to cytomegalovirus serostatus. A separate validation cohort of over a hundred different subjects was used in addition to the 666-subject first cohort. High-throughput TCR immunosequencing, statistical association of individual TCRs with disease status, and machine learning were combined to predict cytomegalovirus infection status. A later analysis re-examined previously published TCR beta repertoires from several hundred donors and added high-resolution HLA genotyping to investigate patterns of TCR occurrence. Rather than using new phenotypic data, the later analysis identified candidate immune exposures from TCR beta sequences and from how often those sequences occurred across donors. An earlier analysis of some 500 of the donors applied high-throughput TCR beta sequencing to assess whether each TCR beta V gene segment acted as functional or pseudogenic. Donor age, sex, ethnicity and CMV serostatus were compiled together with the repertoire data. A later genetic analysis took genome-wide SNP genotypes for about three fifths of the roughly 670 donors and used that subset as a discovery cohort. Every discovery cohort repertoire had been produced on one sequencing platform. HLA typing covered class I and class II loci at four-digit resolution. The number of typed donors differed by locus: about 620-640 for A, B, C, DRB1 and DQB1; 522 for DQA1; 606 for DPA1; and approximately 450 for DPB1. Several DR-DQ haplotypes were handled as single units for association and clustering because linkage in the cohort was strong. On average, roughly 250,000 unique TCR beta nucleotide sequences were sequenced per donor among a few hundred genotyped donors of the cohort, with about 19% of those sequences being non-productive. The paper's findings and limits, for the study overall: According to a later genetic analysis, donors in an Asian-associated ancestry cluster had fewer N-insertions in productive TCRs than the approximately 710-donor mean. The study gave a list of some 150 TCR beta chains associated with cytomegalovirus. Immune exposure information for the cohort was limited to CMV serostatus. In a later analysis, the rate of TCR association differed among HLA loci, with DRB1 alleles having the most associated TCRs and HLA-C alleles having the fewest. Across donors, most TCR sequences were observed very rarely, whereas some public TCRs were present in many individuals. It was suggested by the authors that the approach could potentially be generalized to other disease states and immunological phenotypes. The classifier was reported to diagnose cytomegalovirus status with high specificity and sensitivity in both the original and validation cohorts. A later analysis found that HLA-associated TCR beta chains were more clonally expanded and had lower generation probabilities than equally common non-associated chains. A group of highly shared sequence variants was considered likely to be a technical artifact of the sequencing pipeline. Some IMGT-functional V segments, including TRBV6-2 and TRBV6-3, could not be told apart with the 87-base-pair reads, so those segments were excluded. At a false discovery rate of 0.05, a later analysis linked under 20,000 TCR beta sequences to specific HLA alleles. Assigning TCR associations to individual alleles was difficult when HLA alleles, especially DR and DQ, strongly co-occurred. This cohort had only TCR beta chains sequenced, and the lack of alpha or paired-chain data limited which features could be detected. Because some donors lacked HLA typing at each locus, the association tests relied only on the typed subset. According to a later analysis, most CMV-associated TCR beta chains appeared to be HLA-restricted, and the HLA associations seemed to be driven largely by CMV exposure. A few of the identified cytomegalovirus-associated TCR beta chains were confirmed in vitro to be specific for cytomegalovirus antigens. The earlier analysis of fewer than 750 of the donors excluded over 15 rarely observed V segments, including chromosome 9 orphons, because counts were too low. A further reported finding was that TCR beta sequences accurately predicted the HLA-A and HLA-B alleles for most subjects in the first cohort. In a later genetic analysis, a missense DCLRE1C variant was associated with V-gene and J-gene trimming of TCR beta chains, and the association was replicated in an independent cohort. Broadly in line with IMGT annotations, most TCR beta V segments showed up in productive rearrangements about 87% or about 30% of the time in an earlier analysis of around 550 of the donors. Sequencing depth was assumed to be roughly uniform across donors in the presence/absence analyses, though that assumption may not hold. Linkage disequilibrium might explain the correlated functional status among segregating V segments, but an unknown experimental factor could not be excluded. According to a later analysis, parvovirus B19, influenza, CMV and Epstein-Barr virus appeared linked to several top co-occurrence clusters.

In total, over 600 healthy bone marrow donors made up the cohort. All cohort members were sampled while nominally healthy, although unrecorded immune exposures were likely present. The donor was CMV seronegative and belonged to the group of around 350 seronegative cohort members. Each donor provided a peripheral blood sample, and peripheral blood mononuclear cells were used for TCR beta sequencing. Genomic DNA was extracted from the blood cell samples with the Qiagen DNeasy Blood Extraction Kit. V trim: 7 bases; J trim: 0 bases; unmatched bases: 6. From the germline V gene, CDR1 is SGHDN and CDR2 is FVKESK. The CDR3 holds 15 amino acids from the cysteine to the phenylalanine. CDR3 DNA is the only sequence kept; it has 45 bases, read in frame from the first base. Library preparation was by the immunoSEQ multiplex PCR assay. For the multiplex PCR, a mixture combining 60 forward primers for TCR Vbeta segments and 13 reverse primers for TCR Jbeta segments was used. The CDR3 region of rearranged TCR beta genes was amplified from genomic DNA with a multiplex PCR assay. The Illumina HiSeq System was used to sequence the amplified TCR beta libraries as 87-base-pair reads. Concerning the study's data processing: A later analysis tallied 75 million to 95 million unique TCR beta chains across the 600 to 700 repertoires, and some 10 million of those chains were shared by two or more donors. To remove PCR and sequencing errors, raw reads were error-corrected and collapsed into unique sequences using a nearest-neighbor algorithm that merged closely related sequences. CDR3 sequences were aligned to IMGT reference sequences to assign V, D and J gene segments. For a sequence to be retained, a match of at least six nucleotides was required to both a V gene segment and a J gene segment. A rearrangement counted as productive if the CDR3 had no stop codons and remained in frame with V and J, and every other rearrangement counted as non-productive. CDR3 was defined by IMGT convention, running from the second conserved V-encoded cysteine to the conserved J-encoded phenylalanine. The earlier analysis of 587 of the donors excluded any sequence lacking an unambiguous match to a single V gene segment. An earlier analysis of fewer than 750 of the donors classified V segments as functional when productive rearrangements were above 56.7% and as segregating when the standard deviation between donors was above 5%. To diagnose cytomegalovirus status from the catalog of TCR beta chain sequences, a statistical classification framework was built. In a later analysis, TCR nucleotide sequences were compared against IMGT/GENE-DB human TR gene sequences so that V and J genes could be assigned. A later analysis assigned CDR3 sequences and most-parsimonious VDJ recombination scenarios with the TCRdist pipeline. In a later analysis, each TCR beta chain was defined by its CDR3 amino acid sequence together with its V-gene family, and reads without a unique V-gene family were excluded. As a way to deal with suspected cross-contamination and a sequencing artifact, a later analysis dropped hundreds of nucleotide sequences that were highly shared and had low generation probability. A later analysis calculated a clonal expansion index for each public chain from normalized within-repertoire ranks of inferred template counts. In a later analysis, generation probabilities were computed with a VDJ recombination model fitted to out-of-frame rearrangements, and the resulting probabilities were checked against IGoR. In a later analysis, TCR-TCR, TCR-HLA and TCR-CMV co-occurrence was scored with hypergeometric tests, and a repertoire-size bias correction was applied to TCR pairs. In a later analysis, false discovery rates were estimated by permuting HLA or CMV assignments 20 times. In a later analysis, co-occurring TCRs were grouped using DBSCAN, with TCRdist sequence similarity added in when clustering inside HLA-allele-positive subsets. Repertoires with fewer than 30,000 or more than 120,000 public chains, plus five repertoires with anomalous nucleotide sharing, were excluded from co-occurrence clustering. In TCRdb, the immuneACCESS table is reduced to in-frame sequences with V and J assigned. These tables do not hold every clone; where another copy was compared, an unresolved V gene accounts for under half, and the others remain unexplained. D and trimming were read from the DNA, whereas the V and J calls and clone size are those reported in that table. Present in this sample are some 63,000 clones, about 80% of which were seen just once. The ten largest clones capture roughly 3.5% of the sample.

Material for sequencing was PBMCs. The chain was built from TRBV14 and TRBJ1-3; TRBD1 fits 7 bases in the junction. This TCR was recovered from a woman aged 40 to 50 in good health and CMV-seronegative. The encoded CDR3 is CASTRDSSSGNTIYF. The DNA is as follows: TGTGCCAGCACCCGGGACAGCTCCTCTGGAAACACCATATATTTT.